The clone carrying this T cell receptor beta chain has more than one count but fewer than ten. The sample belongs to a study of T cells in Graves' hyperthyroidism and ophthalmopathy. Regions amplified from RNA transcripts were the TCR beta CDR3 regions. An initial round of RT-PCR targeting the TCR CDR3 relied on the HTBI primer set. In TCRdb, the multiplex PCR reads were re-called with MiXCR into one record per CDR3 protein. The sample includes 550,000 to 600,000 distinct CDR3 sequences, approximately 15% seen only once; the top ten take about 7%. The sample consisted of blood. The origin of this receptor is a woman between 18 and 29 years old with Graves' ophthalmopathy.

In DNA, the CDR3 is TGTGCCAGCAGCTCAGGGGTGGCCGGGGAGCTGTTTTTT. Its protein product is CASSSGVAGELFF. The V call is TRBV13, the J call TRBJ2-2; the D gene is possibly TRBD1 (6 bases). With 4 bases removed from V and 6 bases from J, the gap between germline ends came to 9 bases. CDR3 size: 13 residues. CDR1 and CDR2 (germline): PRHDT, FYEKMQ (reference sequence).